This section outlines one T cell receptor (beta chain) sequence together with its context. Its antigen remains unknown. The source of the sample is a study of vaccination and CD4 T cells after COVID-19. Whole-study context: Convalescent donors: six male, four female; seven Caucasian, two Asian, one multiracial, two Hispanic. Overlapping spike pools from SARS-CoV-2 and HCoV-NL63, HCoV-OC43 and HCoV-229E served as culture stimuli.

Specified treatment: roughly 10-day PBMC culture with coronavirus spike peptide pools or control peptides (ViraFEST assay). Over 1.5 million PBMCs went into each well for culture with 9.5 to 10 IU/ml IL-2 and approximately 9 ug/ml peptide pools. The CDR3 loop spans 14 amino acids. V was pared by 7 bases and J by 6 bases, with 13 bases between. Germline values: CDR1 MNHNS, CDR2 SASEGT. Cultured CD4+ T cells had their DNA profiled by the Oncomine TCR Beta short-read assay. Each CDR3 protein is one row after TCRdb ran MiXCR on the PCR reads. This table has 8,000 to 9,500 distinct CDR3 sequences, more than 20% appearing once. Study-wide points: Of the reactive clones in convalescent patients, a median about 85% showed up only post-vaccination.

The source of this sequence is a human donor with COVID-19. V gene TRBV6-1 combines with J gene TRBJ1-6; D remains ambiguous. Sequenced material: cultured CD4+ T cells from blood. In nucleotides, the CDR3 is TGTGCCAGCACCCTGGGTGGGTTTAATTCACCCCTCCACTTT. Translating it yields CASTLGGFNSPLHF.